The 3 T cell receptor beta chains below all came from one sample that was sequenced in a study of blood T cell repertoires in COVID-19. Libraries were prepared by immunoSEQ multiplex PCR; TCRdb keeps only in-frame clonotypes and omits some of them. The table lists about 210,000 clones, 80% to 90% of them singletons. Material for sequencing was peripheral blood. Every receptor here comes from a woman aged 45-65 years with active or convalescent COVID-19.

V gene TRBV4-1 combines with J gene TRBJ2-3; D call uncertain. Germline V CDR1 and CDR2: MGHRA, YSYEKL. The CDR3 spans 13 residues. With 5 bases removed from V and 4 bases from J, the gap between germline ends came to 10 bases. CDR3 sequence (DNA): TGCGCCAGCAGCACCCGACTGTCAGATACGCAGTATTTT. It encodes CASSTRLSDTQYF.

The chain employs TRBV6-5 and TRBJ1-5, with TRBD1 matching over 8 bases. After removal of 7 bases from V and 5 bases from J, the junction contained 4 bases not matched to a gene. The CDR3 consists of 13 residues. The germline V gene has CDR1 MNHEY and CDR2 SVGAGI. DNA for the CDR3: TGTGCCAGCACTACGACAGGGGATCAGCCCCAGCATTTT. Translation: CASTTTGDQPQHF.

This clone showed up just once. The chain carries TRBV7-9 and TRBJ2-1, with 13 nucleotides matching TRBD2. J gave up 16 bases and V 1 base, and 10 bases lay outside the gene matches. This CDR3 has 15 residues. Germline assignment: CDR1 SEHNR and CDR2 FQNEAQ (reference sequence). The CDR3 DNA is TGTGCCAGCAGCTTAGGGACTAGCGGGGGCCCGGAACTATTCTTC. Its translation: CASSLGTSGGPELFF.